A single TCR beta chain is shown here with its context. Its antigen remains unidentified. This record comes from a study of T cell responses to AZD1222 COVID-19 vaccine. Looking at the study overall: Analysis merged second doses at about 4 or about 12 weeks.

Using immunoSEQ multiplex PCR, the repertoire was profiled, and TCRdb retains in-frame clones only, with some absent. In the table there are more than 95,000 clones, about nine tenths of which are singletons. General study findings and limits: Recipients of AZD1222 seropositive at baseline numbered only 6 or 7. Donor demographics were predominantly white British with a female majority; clonal diversity may be underestimated.

The J segment lost 7 bases and the V segment lost 5 bases, leaving 10 bases of the junction unmatched. The CDR3 is made up of 14 amino acids. Germline CDR1 MNHEY, CDR2 SMNVEV (reference sequence). The TCR sequence derives from an adult in good health. The material sequenced was peripheral blood, taken on day 0 of AZD1222 vaccination. The chain carries TRBV27 and TRBJ1-2; 7 bases fit TRBD1. In DNA, the CDR3 is TGTGCCAGCAGTGCCAAAGGGGGCGTGGGTGGCTACACCTTC. Amino acids: CASSAKGGVGGYTF.